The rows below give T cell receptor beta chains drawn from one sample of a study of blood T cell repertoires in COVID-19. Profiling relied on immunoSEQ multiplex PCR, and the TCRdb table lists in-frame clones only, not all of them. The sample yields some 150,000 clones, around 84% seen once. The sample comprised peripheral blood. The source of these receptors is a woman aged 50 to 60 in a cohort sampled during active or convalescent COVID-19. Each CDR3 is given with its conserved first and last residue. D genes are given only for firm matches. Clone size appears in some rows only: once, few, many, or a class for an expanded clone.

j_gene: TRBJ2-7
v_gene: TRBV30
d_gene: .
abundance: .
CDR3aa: CAWSVHNEQYF
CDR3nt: TGTGCCTGGAGTGTACACAACGAGCAGTACTTC

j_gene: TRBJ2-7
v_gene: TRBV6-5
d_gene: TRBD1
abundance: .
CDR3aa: CASSYSGTGDYEQYF
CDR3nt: TGTGCCAGCAGTTACTCCGGGACAGGGGATTACGAGCAGTACTTC

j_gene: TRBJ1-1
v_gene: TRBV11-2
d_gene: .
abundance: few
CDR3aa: CASNRDHAVNTEAFF
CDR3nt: TGTGCCAGCAACAGGGATCACGCCGTGAACACTGAAGCTTTCTTT

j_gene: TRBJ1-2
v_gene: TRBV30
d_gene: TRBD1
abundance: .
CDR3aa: CAWRQGSGYTF
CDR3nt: TGTGCCTGGAGACAGGGGTCTGGCTACACCTTC

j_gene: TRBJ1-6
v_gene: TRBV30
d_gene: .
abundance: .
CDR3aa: CAWSPAGPDNSPLHF
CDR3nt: TGTGCCTGGAGTCCCGCGGGACCGGATAATTCACCCCTCCACTTT

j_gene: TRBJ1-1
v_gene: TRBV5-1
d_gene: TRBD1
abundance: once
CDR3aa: CASSTGQGNTEAFF
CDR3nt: TGCGCCAGCAGCACCGGACAGGGGAACACTGAAGCTTTCTTT

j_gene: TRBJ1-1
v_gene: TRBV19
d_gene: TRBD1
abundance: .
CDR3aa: CASSAGQLGTEAFF
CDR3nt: TGTGCCAGTAGTGCGGGACAGCTAGGTACTGAAGCTTTCTTT

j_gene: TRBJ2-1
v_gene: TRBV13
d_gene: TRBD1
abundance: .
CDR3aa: CASSLGGTGPNNEQFF
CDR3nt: TGTGCCAGCAGCTTAGGTGGGACAGGGCCAAACAATGAGCAGTTCTTC

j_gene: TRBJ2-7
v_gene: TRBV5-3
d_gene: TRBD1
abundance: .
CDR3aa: CARSLHIGGLYEQYF
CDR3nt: TGTGCCAGAAGCTTACATATAGGGGGCCTTTACGAGCAGTACTTC

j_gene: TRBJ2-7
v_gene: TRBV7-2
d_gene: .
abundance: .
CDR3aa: CASSFTGIISYEQYF
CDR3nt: TGTGCCAGCAGCTTCACAGGGATAATCTCCTACGAGCAGTACTTC

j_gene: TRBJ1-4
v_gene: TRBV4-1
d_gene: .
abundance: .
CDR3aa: CASSQTGPNEKLFF
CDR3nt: TGCGCCAGCAGCCAGACAGGCCCCAATGAAAAACTGTTTTTT

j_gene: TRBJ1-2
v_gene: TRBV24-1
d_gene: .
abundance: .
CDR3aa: CATSDFPDGYTF
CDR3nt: TGTGCCACCAGTGATTTCCCGGATGGCTACACCTTC

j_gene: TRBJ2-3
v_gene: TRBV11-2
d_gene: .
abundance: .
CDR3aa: CASSDRGTSTATNTQYF
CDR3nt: TGTGCCAGCAGCGATCGTGGGACTTCTACTGCCACGAATACGCAGTATTTT

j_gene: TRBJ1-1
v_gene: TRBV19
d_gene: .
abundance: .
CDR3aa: CASSTQPGTAEAFF
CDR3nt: TGTGCCAGTAGTACACAGCCGGGAACAGCTGAAGCTTTCTTT

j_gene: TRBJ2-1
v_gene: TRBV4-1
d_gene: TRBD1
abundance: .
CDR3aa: CASRPGQGAREQFF
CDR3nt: TGCGCCAGCAGGCCGGGACAGGGGGCCCGTGAGCAGTTCTTC

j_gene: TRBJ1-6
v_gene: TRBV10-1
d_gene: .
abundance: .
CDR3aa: CASRHIVPLHF
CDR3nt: TGCGCCAGCCGACACATCGTACCCCTCCACTTT

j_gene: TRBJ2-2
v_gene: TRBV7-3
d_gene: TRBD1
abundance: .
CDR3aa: CASSLDRATGELFF
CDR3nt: TGTGCCAGCAGCTTGGACAGGGCCACCGGGGAGCTGTTTTTT

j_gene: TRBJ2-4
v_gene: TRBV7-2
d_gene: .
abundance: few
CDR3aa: CASSLGAGRAKNIQYF
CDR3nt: TGTGCCAGCAGCTTAGGAGCCGGGAGAGCCAAAAACATTCAGTACTTC

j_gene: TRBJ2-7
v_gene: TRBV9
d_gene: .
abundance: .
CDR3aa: CASSEGHPSYEQYF
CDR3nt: TGTGCCAGCAGCGAGGGACATCCGTCCTACGAGCAGTACTTC

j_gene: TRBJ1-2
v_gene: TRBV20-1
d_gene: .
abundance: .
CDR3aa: CSAPENYGYTF
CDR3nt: TGCAGTGCACCTGAGAACTATGGCTACACCTTC

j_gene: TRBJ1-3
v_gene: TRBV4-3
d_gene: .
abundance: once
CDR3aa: CASSQLTGNTIYF
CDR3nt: TGCGCCAGCAGCCAACTTACTGGAAACACCATATATTTT

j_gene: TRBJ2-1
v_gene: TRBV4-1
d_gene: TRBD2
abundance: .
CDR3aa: CASSQDRTGGGGLNYNEQFF
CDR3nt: TGCGCCAGCAGCCAAGACCGCACTGGCGGGGGGGGCCTCAACTACAATGAGCAGTTCTTC

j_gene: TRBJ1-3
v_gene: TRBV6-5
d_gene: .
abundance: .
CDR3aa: CASSYFEASSGNTIYF
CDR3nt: TGTGCCAGCAGTTACTTCGAGGCGAGCTCTGGAAACACCATATATTTT

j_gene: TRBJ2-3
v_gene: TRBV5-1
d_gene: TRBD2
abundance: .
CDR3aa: CASSLAGGASSTDTQYF
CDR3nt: TGCGCCAGCAGCTTGGCCGGGGGGGCCTCTAGCACAGATACGCAGTATTTT

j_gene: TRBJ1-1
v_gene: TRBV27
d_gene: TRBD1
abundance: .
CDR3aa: CASRRQGLNTEAFF
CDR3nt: TGTGCCAGCAGGAGACAGGGATTGAACACTGAAGCTTTCTTT

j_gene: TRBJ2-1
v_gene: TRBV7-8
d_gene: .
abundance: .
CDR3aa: CASSLGSPAYNEQFF
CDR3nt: TGTGCCAGCAGCTTAGGTAGTCCCGCCTACAATGAGCAGTTCTTC

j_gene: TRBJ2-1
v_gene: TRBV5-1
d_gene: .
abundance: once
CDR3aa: CASSSQGRPYNEQFF
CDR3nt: TGCGCCAGCAGCTCACAGGGGAGGCCCTACAATGAGCAGTTCTTC

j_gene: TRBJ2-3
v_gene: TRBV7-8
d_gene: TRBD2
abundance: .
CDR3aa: CASSFLGTKDTQYF
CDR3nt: TGTGCCAGCAGCTTCCTCGGGACTAAAGATACGCAGTATTTT

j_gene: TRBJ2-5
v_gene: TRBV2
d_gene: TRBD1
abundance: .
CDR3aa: CASSKGTGATQETQYF
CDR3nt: TGTGCCAGCAGTAAAGGGACAGGGGCGACTCAAGAGACCCAGTACTTC

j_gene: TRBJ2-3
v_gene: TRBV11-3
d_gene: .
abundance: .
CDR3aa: CASSQMDTQYF
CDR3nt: TGTGCCAGCAGCCAGATGGATACGCAGTATTTT

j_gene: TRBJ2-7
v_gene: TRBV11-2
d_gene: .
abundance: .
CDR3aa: CASSIQGKAYEQYF
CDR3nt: TGTGCCAGCAGCATACAGGGAAAGGCTTACGAGCAGTACTTC

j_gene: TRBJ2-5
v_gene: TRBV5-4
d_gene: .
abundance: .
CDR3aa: CASSSIARQYF
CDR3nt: TGTGCCAGCAGCTCCATAGCCCGCCAGTACTTC

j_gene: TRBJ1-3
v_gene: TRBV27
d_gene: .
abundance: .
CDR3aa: CASSSFNSGNTIYF
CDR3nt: TGTGCCAGCAGTTCATTCAACTCTGGAAACACCATATATTTT